The clone carrying this T cell receptor (beta chain) came up once. Antigen specificity is unknown. The data stem from a study of shared clonotypes between healthy human individuals. Whole-study results and caveats: Donors were few, which limited the genetic and exposure-history diversity represented. Non-shared clonotypes had lower generation probabilities than clonotypes shared by all four sorted-subset donors.

Across several immunoSEQ plates, the genomic DNA of each subset was split evenly. Sequenced by immunoSEQ multiplex PCR; TCRdb stores in-frame clones only, minus some. Seen here are roughly 2 million clones, roughly 94% observed once, and the top ten hold 0.13%. The CDR3 spans 16 residues. Germline V CDR1 and CDR2: SGHRS, YFSETQ. With V trimmed by 4 bases and J by 4 bases, 11 bases remained unmatched. The sequence was obtained from a man younger than 35 in good health. This chain links TRBV5-1 with TRBJ1-5, with 7 positions matching TRBD1. The material sequenced was naive CD4+ T cells sorted from blood. The subset was: CD45RA+ positively selected. CDR3 amino acids: CASSPTGTDYNQPQHF. CDR3 nucleotides: TGCGCCAGCAGCCCGACCGGGACAGACTATAATCAGCCCCAGCATTTT.